This TCR beta chain was profiled in a study of shared clonotypes between healthy human individuals. Whole-study results and caveats: It was anticipated that sequencing depth would influence how many clonotypes donors shared. Relative to clonotypes present in all four donors, those not shared had lower generation probabilities.

The repertoire was sequenced with immunoSEQ multiplex PCR; TCRdb's copy has only in-frame clones and lacks some. The sample includes around 1.4 million clones, 98% to 99% of them seen just once. Subsets obtained from CD4+ cells comprised CD45RA+ naive and CD45RA-negative memory cells. Points on this clone: Its antigen is unidentified.

The CDR3 is 14 amino acids. In germline, CDR1 is MGHDK, CDR2 SYGVNS. The V gene lost 2 bases and the J gene lost 8 bases, with 12 bases spanning the gap. The TCR was taken from a man in his thirties or forties in good health. This chain joins TRBV25-1 and TRBJ2-2; D is undetermined. Sample: naive CD4+ T cells sorted from blood. Described subset: CD45RA+ positively selected. This chain's CDR3 is CASSEVGSGGELFF. The CDR3 nucleotides are TGTGCCAGCAGTGAAGTAGGCTCTGGGGGGGAGCTGTTTTTT. Looking up the rest from reference TRBV25-1 and TRBJ2-2 gives the full variable domain: EADIYQTPRYLVIGTGKKITLECSQTMGHDKMYWYQQDPGMELHLIHYSYGVNSTEKGDLSSESTVSRIRTEHFPLTLESARPSHTSQYLCASSEVGSGGELFFGEGSRLTVL.